This T cell receptor (beta chain) emerged from a study of graft-versus-host responses after intestinal transplantation. Background on the study: All recipients were transplanted with multivisceral, liver-intestinal, or isolated intestinal grafts. Induction with anti-thymocyte globulin, then tacrolimus and steroids for roughly 3 years, was given to all recipients. Study findings and constraints: Researchers found GvH clones in recipient marrow, and some showed up first in ileum or blood. Graft-donor T cell macrochimerism in patients accompanied high graft-versus-host to host-versus-graft clonal ratios in allografts.

Turning to this clone: The antigen is not known.

V trimming: 1 base; J trimming: 4 bases; junction bases outside the gene matches: 5. In germline, CDR1 is KGHSH, CDR2 LQKENI. The CDR3 extends over 16 amino acids. TCRdb's copy holds only in-frame clones and misses some; the assay was immunoSEQ multiplex PCR. The sample lists about 150,000 clones; around 90% were seen once. The TCR sequence derives from a human donor who received an intestinal transplant. The sample in question was unstimulated CD4+ T cells sorted from spleen or lymph node cells, obtained before intestinal transplant. This chain uses TRBV18 with TRBJ2-5; TRBD2 aligns across 11 bases. The DNA of the CDR3 is TGTGCCAGCTCACCACAGGCTAGCGGGGGGAGAGAGACCCAGTACTTC. Translated, it gives CASSPQASGGRETQYF.